This TCR beta chain was recovered during a study of PD-L1 blockade in urothelial cancer. About the research overall: Prior chemotherapy regimens per patient numbered 0 to 3. T cells numbered a median of around 140,000 in the blood samples.

The CDR3 extends over 13 amino acids. CDR1 and CDR2 (germline): SNHLY, FYNNEI. V was clipped by 4 bases and J by 4 bases, with 10 bases between them. Time point described: pretreatment peripheral blood. PCRs each included synthetic TCR analog templates spiked in. TCRdb keeps only in-frame clones here, not all; method: immunoSEQ multiplex PCR. This table holds 100,000 to 150,000 clones, 65% to 85% found once. Material: PBMCs, obtained around atezolizumab (anti-PD-L1) treatment. The TCR was taken from a man aged 50-60 years with urothelial cancer. V and J are TRBV2 and TRBJ1-2; D possibly corresponds to TRBD1 (6 bases). DNA of the CDR3: TGTGCCAGCAGTGTACTACAGGGCTATGGCTACACCTTC. Translated: CASSVLQGYGYTF.